These 25 T cell receptor beta chains originate from one sample sequenced in a study of blood T cell repertoires in COVID-19. Profiled with immunoSEQ multiplex PCR; TCRdb holds only in-frame clones, not every one. Among a few hundred thousand clones, about 88% were seen once, and the ten largest hold around 4.6%. Input material: peripheral blood. The receptors come from a woman aged 40 to 49 who had recovered from COVID-19.

The chain has TRBV6-5 and TRBJ2-6; perhaps TRBD1 as D (6 bases). Trimming removed 5 bases at V and 2 bases at J, with 10 bases between. CDR1 MNHEY and CDR2 SVGAGI come from the germline V gene. This CDR3 region has 15 residues. DNA for the CDR3: TGTGCCAGCAGTAACGAGGGGGCTGGGGCCAACGTCCTGACTTTC. Encoded protein: CASSNEGAGANVLTF.

J is TRBJ2-5 and V is TRBV10-3; TRBD2 might be the D (6 bases). Germline CDR1 is ENHRY and CDR2 is SYGVKD. Trimming left V 4 bases short and J 3 bases short, with 9 bases between. This CDR3 is 13 amino acids long. Written as DNA, the CDR3 is TGTGCCATCAGTGGTCCGGGGGAAGAGACCCAGTACTTC. Translating it yields CAISGPGEETQYF.

The chain employs TRBV5-4 and TRBJ2-1; D gene ambiguous. V was clipped by 3 bases and J by 0 bases, with 10 bases between them. This CDR3 is 15 amino acids long. The germline V gene has CDR1 SGHNT and CDR2 YYREEE (reference sequence). The CDR3 is CASSSKKSSYNEQFF. CDR3 nucleotide sequence: TGTGCCAGCAGCTCAAAAAAGAGCTCCTACAATGAGCAGTTCTTC.

The chain employs TRBV5-1 and TRBJ2-7; a possible D gene is TRBD1 (6 bases). Looked up from germline, CDR1 is SGHRS and CDR2 is YFSETQ. This CDR3 is 14 amino acids long. V lost 2 bases to trimming and J lost 6 bases, with 15 bases between them. The CDR3 bases are TGCGCCAGCAGCTTAATTACAGGGCGATCCGAGCAGTACTTC. Protein sequence: CASSLITGRSEQYF.

V gene TRBV2 combines with J gene TRBJ2-5; D might be TRBD1 (6 bases). CDR3 length: 15 amino acids. With 6 bases removed from V and 4 bases from J, the gap between germline ends came to 18 bases. Germline V gene sequence: CDR1 SNHLY, CDR2 FYNNEI. CDR3 coding DNA: TGTGCCAGCAGGCCCGGGACATTTTTAGGAGAGACCCAGTACTTC. Amino acid sequence: CASRPGTFLGETQYF.

This chain uses TRBV10-1 with TRBJ2-2; 8 positions agree with TRBD2. Germline V gene data show CDR1 as WNHNN and CDR2 as SYGVQD (reference sequence). J gave up 5 bases and V 2 bases, and 7 bases lay outside the gene matches. The CDR3 runs 16 residues. The CDR3 spells CASSEATSVSTGELFF. The CDR3 coding sequence is TGCGCCAGCAGTGAGGCGACTAGCGTGTCGACCGGGGAGCTGTTTTTT.

Only one count was recorded for this clone. V and J are TRBV29-1 and TRBJ1-5; D call uncertain. The ends were cut back, 3 bases at V and 11 bases at J, with 5 bases in the middle. CDR3 length equals 9 residues. Germline CDR1 reads SQVTM; CDR2 reads ANQGSEA. CDR3 DNA: TGCAGCGTTGAGAGGGCCCAGCATTTT. It yields the protein CSVERAQHF.

J is TRBJ1-5 and V is TRBV6-5, with D maybe TRBD1 (5 bases). Trimming took 5 bases from V and 3 from J, leaving 14 bases between them. Germline V gene data show CDR1 as MNHEY and CDR2 as SVGAGI. The CDR3 loop spans 15 amino acids. The chain's CDR3 is CASSNSGIDNQPQHF. The CDR3 DNA is TGTGCCAGCAGTAATTCAGGGATTGACAATCAGCCCCAGCATTTT.

V gene TRBV14 combines with J gene TRBJ2-1; 10 nucleotides match TRBD2. Germline V gene sequence: CDR1 SGHDN, CDR2 FVKESK. This CDR3 contains 16 residues. The junction had 6 bases not matched to a gene; V was cut back by 0 bases and J by 7 bases. The CDR3 DNA is TGTGCCAGCAGCCAAGACGTAAGCGGGGGGGCGAATGAGCAGTTCTTC. Translating gives CASSQDVSGGANEQFF.

The count of this clone is one. J is TRBJ2-2 and V is TRBV10-2; 10 bases line up with TRBD2. Unmatched junction bases numbered 4, after V lost 4 bases and J lost 2 bases. The CDR3 is 16 residues long. Germline CDR1 reads WSHSY; CDR2 reads SAAADI. In nucleotides, the CDR3 is TGCGCCAGCAGTGCCGGGACTAGCGCAAACACCGGGGAGCTGTTTTTT. Translating gives CASSAGTSANTGELFF.

This sequence joins TRBV27 and TRBJ2-3, with 9 bases fitting TRBD2. Germline V gives CDR1 MNHEY, CDR2 SMNVEV (reference sequence). J gave up 1 base and V 8 bases, and 7 bases lay outside the gene matches. The CDR3 extends over 15 amino acids. The CDR3 protein is CASREAGGGTDTQYF. In DNA, the CDR3 is TGTGCCAGCCGGGAAGCGGGAGGCGGCACAGATACGCAGTATTTT.

V is TRBV5-5 and J is TRBJ1-4; D possibly corresponds to TRBD1 (5 bases). The CDR3 extends over 15 amino acids. Trimming removed 0 bases from V and 5 bases from J, with 11 bases in between. The V gene's germline CDR1 is SGHKS and CDR2 YYEKEE (reference sequence). The CDR3: CASSLAARVNEKLFF. The CDR3 DNA reads TGTGCCAGCAGCTTGGCCGCCAGGGTCAATGAAAAACTGTTTTTT. Looking up the rest from reference TRBV5-5 and TRBJ1-4 gives the full variable domain: DAGVTQSPTHLIKTRGQQVTLRCSPISGHKSVSWYQQVLGQGPQFIFQYYEKEERGRGNFPDRFSARQFPNYSSELNVNALLLGDSALYLCASSLAARVNEKLFFGSGTQLSVL.

V is TRBV27 and J is TRBJ1-3; maybe TRBD1 (6 bases). This CDR3 is built from 15 residues. The germline CDR1 and CDR2 sequences are MNHEY and SMNVEV (reference sequence). V gave up 5 bases and J gave up 3 bases, with 14 bases separating them. This CDR3 is CASSPGTFGGNTIYF. The DNA of the CDR3 is TGTGCCAGCAGTCCCGGGACATTTGGTGGAAACACCATATATTTT.

Turning to this clone: Additional DNA sequences in this sample encode the identical CDR3. The chain employs TRBV9 and TRBJ2-2, with D possibly matching TRBD2 (5 bases). V was shortened by 0 bases and J by 2 bases, with 5 bases between the two germline ends. In germline, CDR1 is SGDLS, CDR2 YYNGEE. CDR3 length: 14 amino acids. This CDR3 reads CASSVAGNTGELFF. CDR3 coding DNA: TGTGCCAGCAGCGTAGCGGGAAACACCGGGGAGCTGTTTTTT.

The rearrangement joins TRBV10-1 to TRBJ1-4, with D unclear. Germline V gives CDR1 WNHNN, CDR2 SYGVQD (reference sequence). The CDR3 has 11 amino acids. Trimming shortened V by 9 bases and J by 14 bases, and 16 bases separated the two germline ends. The CDR3 DNA reads TGCGCCAGATTGGATGTGCAGAGGCTGTTTTTT. This sequence encodes CARLDVQRLFF.

The chain employs TRBV27 and TRBJ2-1; 7 bases fit TRBD2. The CDR3 consists of 14 residues. Germline V gene sequence: CDR1 MNHEY, CDR2 SMNVEV (reference sequence). J lost 3 bases, V lost 5 bases, and 4 bases had no gene match. The DNA of the CDR3 is TGTGCCAGCAGTCCGGAGCGGGACTACAATGAGCAGTTCTTC. It codes for CASSPERDYNEQFF.

The chain recombines TRBV19 with TRBJ2-1; 8 bases match TRBD2. With 6 bases clipped from V and 9 bases from J, the junction kept 13 bases outside the gene matches. Germline V gene sequence: CDR1 LNHDA, CDR2 SQIVND (reference sequence). This CDR3 spans 15 amino acids. The CDR3 sequence is CASSPPAGGLSEQFF. The CDR3 coding sequence is TGTGCCAGTAGCCCCCCGGCGGGGGGCCTCAGTGAGCAGTTCTTC. The full variable domain, its missing parts supplied by reference TRBV19 and TRBJ2-1, is DGGITQSPKYLFRKEGQNVTLSCEQNLNHDAMYWYRQDPGQGLRLIYYSQIVNDFQKGDIAEGYSVSREKKESFPLTVTSAQKNPTAFYLCASSPPAGGLSEQFFGPGTRLTVL.

This chain uses TRBV15 with TRBJ2-2, with 8 bases lining up with TRBD1. Germline-derived CDR1 and CDR2 are LNHNV and YYDKDF (reference sequence). J gave up 9 bases and V 3 bases, and 3 bases lay outside the gene matches. There are 13 residues in the CDR3. DNA of the CDR3: TGTGCCACCAGCAGGACAGGGGACCGGGAGCTGTTTTTT. This sequence encodes CATSRTGDRELFF.

The chain recombines TRBV6-5 with TRBJ1-2; 7 bases fit TRBD1. The CDR3 contains 14 residues. V lost 6 bases to trimming and J lost 0 bases; unmatched junction nucleotides: 4. CDR1 is MNHEY, CDR2 SVGAGI, per germline. The CDR3 DNA reads as TGTGCCAGCAGGAACACAGGGGCTAACTATGGCTACACCTTC. Translated, it gives CASRNTGANYGYTF.

The genes are TRBV2 and TRBJ2-3; D is possibly TRBD2 (5 bases). From germline, CDR1 is SNHLY and CDR2 FYNNEI. This CDR3 comprises 15 residues. The ends were cut back, 1 base at V and 0 bases at J, with 8 bases in the middle. The CDR3 DNA is TGTGCCAGCAGTGAAGGACTACCAAGCACAGATACGCAGTATTTT. Translating gives CASSEGLPSTDTQYF.

This chain connects TRBV15 to TRBJ2-1, with TRBD2 identical over 7 bases. CDR3 size: 14 residues. Germline V gene lookup returns CDR1 LNHNV and CDR2 YYDKDF (reference sequence). V was pared by 4 bases and J by 6 bases, with 6 bases of the junction left unmatched. CDR3 residues: CATSIPSGVNEQFF. The DNA of the CDR3 is TGTGCCACCAGCATCCCTAGCGGAGTCAATGAGCAGTTCTTC.

This chain connects TRBV11-3 to TRBJ2-3; TRBD2 matches at 12 bases. This CDR3 has 17 amino acids. Germline CDR1 reads SGHNT; CDR2 reads YENEEA. V was clipped by 5 bases and J by 0 bases; unmatched bases: 6. CDR3: CASSPRTSGVSTDTQYF. DNA for the CDR3: TGTGCCAGCAGCCCCCGGACTAGCGGGGTCAGCACAGATACGCAGTATTTT.

The chain couples TRBV19 to TRBJ2-1; TRBD1 matches 9 bases. This CDR3 region has 13 residues. With 4 bases clipped from V and 9 bases from J, the junction kept 4 bases outside the gene matches. In germline, CDR1 is LNHDA, CDR2 SQIVND (reference sequence). The CDR3 region is CASSRTGGGEQFF. The CDR3 DNA reads TGTGCCAGTAGTAGAACAGGGGGCGGTGAGCAGTTCTTC.

This sequence joins TRBV7-9 and TRBJ2-7, with TRBD1 as a possible D gene (6 bases). CDR1 SEHNR and CDR2 FQNEAQ come from the germline V gene (reference sequence). The CDR3 has 16 residues. Between the trimmed V and J ends, which lost 4 bases and 2 bases, there was a span of 18 bases. The CDR3 DNA reads as TGTGCCAGCAGCTCGGACAGCCCCGGTAAACCCTACGAGCAGTACTTC. This translates into CASSSDSPGKPYEQYF.

This clone appeared a few times. The rearrangement links TRBV20-1 to TRBJ2-7; the match to TRBD1 covers 7 bases. This CDR3 spans 12 amino acids. After removal of 3 bases from V and 5 bases from J, the junction contained 4 bases not matched to a gene. The V gene's germline CDR1 is DFQATT and CDR2 SNEGSKA (reference sequence). CDR3 coding DNA: TGCAGTGCTAGTCGACAGGGCCACGAGCAGTACTTC. Amino acids: CSASRQGHEQYF.